These T cell receptor beta chains were read from a single sample in a study of blood T cell repertoires in COVID-19. Measured with immunoSEQ multiplex PCR; TCRdb has only the in-frame clones, and not every one. The repertoire holds roughly 52,000 clones, with around 84% as singletons. Specimen: peripheral blood. These receptors originate from a human donor in a cohort sampled during active or convalescent COVID-19. CDR3s include the opening cysteine and the closing phenylalanine or tryptophan. The D gene is left open where the match is weak. Size is stated for part of the rows, as once, few or many counts, or as a class when the clone is expanded.

>TRBV14|-|TRBJ2-7|TRBD1
CASSPRDRGEQYF
TGTGCCAGCAGCCCCCGGGACAGGGGGGAGCAGTACTTC
>TRBV6-2/TRBV6-3|-|TRBJ1-3|-
CASSYQRTGPGNTIYF
TGTGCCAGCAGTTACCAACGGACTGGGCCTGGAAACACCATATATTTT
>TRBV9|-|TRBJ1-6|-
CASSVDSFNSPLHF
TGTGCCAGCAGCGTGGACAGCTTTAATTCACCCCTCCACTTT
>TRBV7-6|few|TRBJ2-1|-
CASSPLTGSSYNEQFF
TGTGCCAGCAGCCCCCTGACAGGTAGCTCCTACAATGAGCAGTTCTTC
>TRBV5-1|few|TRBJ1-2|TRBD1
CASSEGTGNYGYTF
TGCGCCAGCAGCGAAGGGACAGGGAATTATGGCTACACCTTC
>TRBV4-2|-|TRBJ1-4|-
CASSHPERGSNEKLFF
TGTGCCAGCAGCCACCCTGAAAGGGGATCTAATGAAAAACTGTTTTTT
>TRBV29-1|-|TRBJ2-7|-
CSVPGFGSSYEQYF
TGCAGCGTTCCTGGGTTTGGGAGCTCCTACGAGCAGTACTTC
>TRBV7-9|-|TRBJ1-1|-
CASSLVAVMNTEAFF
TGTGCCAGCAGCTTAGTGGCAGTTATGAACACTGAAGCTTTCTTT
>TRBV11-2|-|TRBJ2-1|-
CAPNGGMNEQFF
TGTGCCCCCAACGGAGGGATGAATGAGCAGTTCTTC
>TRBV2|-|TRBJ2-7|-
CASMGPYEQYF
TGTGCCAGCATGGGGCCCTACGAGCAGTACTTC
>TRBV18|-|TRBJ2-6|TRBD1
CASSLTGVGANVLTF
TGTGCCAGCTCGCTCACAGGGGTTGGGGCCAACGTCCTGACTTTC
>TRBV5-1|-|TRBJ1-1|TRBD1
CASSLWGQANTEAFF
TGCGCCAGCAGCTTGTGGGGACAGGCAAACACTGAAGCTTTCTTT
>TRBV5-5|-|TRBJ1-1|-
CASSSMNTEAFF
TGTGCCAGCAGCTCCATGAACACTGAAGCTTTCTTT
>TRBV9|-|TRBJ2-7|TRBD1
CASSVGLGTGYEQYF
TGTGCCAGCAGCGTAGGACTCGGGACAGGCTACGAGCAGTACTTC
>TRBV29-1|-|TRBJ2-7|TRBD1
CSVGQGYYEQYF
TGCAGCGTCGGACAGGGTTACTACGAGCAGTACTTC
>TRBV7-2|-|TRBJ1-2|TRBD1
CASSLGGGQGGIDGYTF
TGTGCCAGCAGCTTAGGAGGCGGCCAGGGGGGAATCGATGGCTACACCTTC
>TRBV5-1|-|TRBJ1-6|-
CASSLVAQGNSPLHF
TGCGCCAGCAGCTTGGTAGCTCAGGGGAATTCACCCCTCCACTTT
>TRBV7-9|once|TRBJ1-1|-
CASSATQMNTEAFF
TGTGCCAGCAGCGCGACTCAGATGAACACTGAAGCTTTCTTT
>TRBV4-2|-|TRBJ2-4|TRBD1
CASSQELRTGGNIQYF
TGTGCCAGCAGCCAAGAGTTGCGGACAGGGGGAAACATTCAGTACTTC
>TRBV12-3/TRBV12-4|few|TRBJ1-2|-
CASTLGPGGGYTF
TGTGCCAGCACTTTGGGCCCTGGAGGGGGCTACACCTTC
>TRBV7-2|-|TRBJ2-1|TRBD1
CASSPRDRTAPYNEQFF
TGTGCCAGCAGCCCAAGGGACAGGACGGCGCCCTACAATGAGCAGTTCTTC